This T cell receptor (beta chain) was profiled in a study of blood T cells in healthy people across ages. There are a few counts of this clonotype. The CDR3 loop spans 14 amino acids. Alongside a J-beta primer mix, a sample-barcoded 5' primer served in a second PCR lasting roughly 6 to 12 cycles. TCRdb recomputed calls from the 5' RACE reads with MiXCR, one row per CDR3 protein. This repertoire shows around 1.5 million distinct CDR3 sequences, 30% to 35% found once; its top ten account for over 9%. The sample comprised blood. This TCR came from a woman aged 25 to 45 in good health. The rearrangement joins TRBV21-1 to TRBJ1-2; the listed D gene, TRBD1, was not tested against the DNA. TRBV21-1 is a known pseudogene. CDR3 coding DNA: TGTGCCAGCATGACAGGGGTCCCTAACTATGGCTACACCTTC. Translation: CASMTGVPNYGYTF.